These 18 T cell receptor beta chains share one sample of origin, sequenced in a study of T cell changes during pregnancy in multiple sclerosis. Sequencing was performed with immunoSEQ multiplex PCR; in TCRdb, only in-frame clones are kept and a portion is missing. This sample has around 40,000 clones, with approximately 90% found just once. This material consisted of CD4+ T cells from peripheral blood mononuclear cells, taken in the third trimester of pregnancy. The receptors originated from a female donor with multiple sclerosis, enrolled in a pregnancy study.

V usage is TRBV19 and J usage is TRBJ2-1; TRBD2 matches at 9 bases. The ends lost 7 bases at V and 3 bases at J; junction bases unmatched: 10. The CDR3 runs to 16 residues. The V gene's germline CDR1 is LNHDA and CDR2 SQIVND (reference sequence). As DNA, the CDR3 is TGTGCCAGTACCCATACCGGTAGCGGGAGCTACAATGAGCAGTTCTTC. It yields the protein CASTHTGSGSYNEQFF.

The chain joins TRBV28 to TRBJ1-2; 7 bases are shared with TRBD1. Germline-derived CDR1 and CDR2 are MDHEN and SYDVKM. The V and J ends lost 6 bases and 4 bases, in that order; junction bases with no gene match: 8. CDR3 length equals 14 residues. This CDR3 is CASRPDRVGYGYTF. The DNA for the CDR3 is TGTGCCAGCAGACCTGACAGGGTGGGCTATGGCTACACCTTC.

This chain connects TRBV25-1 to TRBJ1-1; D call uncertain. V was trimmed by 6 bases and J by 3 bases, leaving 17 bases between them. Germline assignment: CDR1 MGHDK and CDR2 SYGVNS. The CDR3 length is 15 residues. The CDR3 region is CASSPAGRGDTEAFF. The DNA of the CDR3 is TGTGCCAGCAGCCCGGCGGGTCGCGGTGACACTGAAGCTTTCTTT.

The CDR3 region has the DNA TGTGCCTGGAGCACACTGGGACAGAAGAACACTGAAGCTTTCTTT. Translating gives CAWSTLGQKNTEAFF. The chain has TRBV30 and TRBJ1-1; TRBD1 agrees at 7 bases. This CDR3 spans 15 amino acids. CDR1 GTSNPN and CDR2 SVGIG come from the germline V gene (reference sequence). Germline trimming cut 3 bases from V and 1 base from J; bases unmatched to any gene: 8.

The chain joins TRBV2 to TRBJ1-4, with 7 nucleotides matching TRBD1. The CDR3 loop spans 14 amino acids. V shed 5 bases, J shed 8 bases, and the junction held 8 bases outside the gene matches. Germline CDR1 is SNHLY and CDR2 is FYNNEI. The CDR3 DNA follows: TGTGCCAGCAGTAGGACAGGTTTAAAAGAAAAACTGTTTTTT. Protein: CASSRTGLKEKLFF.

The rearrangement links TRBV27 to TRBJ1-4; TRBD1 agrees at 9 bases. CDR3 length: 17 residues. Trimming removed 5 bases from V and 12 bases from J; junction bases left unmatched: 19. CDR1 is MNHEY and CDR2 is SMNVEV in the germline V gene (reference sequence). The CDR3 loop is CASSLRTMGQGIGELFF. CDR3 DNA sequence: TGTGCCAGCAGTCTCCGGACAATGGGACAGGGTATCGGGGAACTGTTTTTT.

This clone is a singleton in its sample. The gene calls are TRBV19 and TRBJ2-1; D is perhaps TRBD1 (5 bases). The germline V gene has CDR1 LNHDA and CDR2 SQIVND (reference sequence). The CDR3 extends over 14 amino acids. V was clipped by 3 bases and J by 6 bases, with 12 bases between them. CDR3 DNA sequence: TGTGCCAGTAGTATTAATTTTCAGGGCAATGAGCAGTTCTTC. Translating it yields CASSINFQGNEQFF.

This chain connects TRBV29-1 to TRBJ2-5; TRBD2 agrees at 12 bases. CDR1 and CDR2 (germline): SQVTM, ANQGSEA. This CDR3 spans 14 amino acids. V gave up 6 bases and J gave up 1 base; unmatched junction bases: 3. CDR3 DNA sequence: TGCAGCGTGGCTAGCGGGAGGGCCCAAGAGACCCAGTACTTC. This encodes CSVASGRAQETQYF.

The chain recombines TRBV27 with TRBJ1-2; TRBD1 is a possible D gene (6 bases). This CDR3 has 13 amino acids. CDR1 and CDR2 (germline): MNHEY, SMNVEV (reference sequence). The V gene lost 9 bases and the J gene lost 4 bases, with 15 bases spanning the gap. The CDR3 nucleotides are TGTGCCAGTTTTCCCACAGGGTCCTATGGCTACACCTTC. Translated, it gives CASFPTGSYGYTF.

The chain recombines TRBV4-2 with TRBJ2-3, with 10 bases identical to TRBD1. The CDR3 has 17 amino acids. Germline-derived CDR1 and CDR2 are LGHNA and YNFKEQ. The trim removed 2 bases at V and 3 bases at J, leaving 8 bases unmatched. The CDR3 region has the DNA TGTGCCAGCAGCCAAAAGGGGACAGGGGATAGTACAGATACGCAGTATTTT. It is translated as CASSQKGTGDSTDTQYF.

The chain recombines TRBV6-5 with TRBJ2-2; 8 bases match TRBD1. The germline CDR1 and CDR2 sequences are MNHEY and SVGAGI. The CDR3 is 15 residues long. The J segment lost 1 base and the V segment lost 6 bases, leaving 4 bases of the junction unmatched. DNA for the CDR3: TGTGCCAGCAGCCGACAGGGGCGGAACACCGGGGAGCTGTTTTTT. Residues: CASSRQGRNTGELFF.

This chain links TRBV4-1 with TRBJ2-7; a weak D match, TRBD2 (6 bases). The V gene lost 3 bases and the J gene lost 4 bases, with 25 bases spanning the gap. There are 18 residues in the CDR3. The germline gives CDR1 MGHRA, CDR2 YSYEKL. CDR3 nucleotide sequence: TGCGCCAGCAGCCAGCTTACAGGCCCAAGGGGAGGAATGTACGAGCAGTACTTC. Translation: CASSQLTGPRGGMYEQYF.

This clone has just one count. This chain connects TRBV6-1 to TRBJ2-7, with D tentatively TRBD2 (6 bases). This CDR3 has 17 amino acids. Deletions cut 4 bases from V and 0 bases from J, with 19 bases between. Germline CDR1 MNHNS, CDR2 SASEGT. The CDR3 region is CASSVMLRAGSSYEQYF. The CDR3 DNA follows: TGTGCCAGCAGTGTAATGTTGAGAGCCGGGAGCTCCTACGAGCAGTACTTC.

This clone was found once. J is TRBJ2-7 and V is TRBV21-1; the tabulated D call, TRBD2, remains unverified against the DNA. TRBV21-1 is reported as a pseudogene. CDR3 length: 16 amino acids. In DNA, the CDR3 is TGTGCCAGCAGCAAAGGGCTAGCGGGCCACTCCTACGAGCAGTACTTC. Its protein is CASSKGLAGHSYEQYF.

The chain is built from TRBV25-1 and TRBJ2-2, with D tentatively TRBD1 (6 bases). Germline V gene lookup returns CDR1 MGHDK and CDR2 SYGVNS. The CDR3 spans 14 residues. V was clipped by 4 bases and J by 3 bases, with 9 bases between them. The CDR3 DNA sequence: TGTGCCAGCAGTGGGTACAGGGACACCGGGGAGCTGTTTTTT. It translates to CASSGYRDTGELFF.

The chain employs TRBV13 and TRBJ2-1; the match to TRBD2 covers 7 bases. Per the germline V gene, CDR1 is PRHDT and CDR2 is FYEKMQ (reference sequence). The CDR3 covers 13 residues. Trimming took 6 bases from V and 7 from J; bases not matched to a gene: 6. Here the CDR3 DNA reads TGTGCCAGCAGATACCGTAGCGGGAATGAGCAGTTCTTC. Its translation: CASRYRSGNEQFF.

This clone was picked up one time. This rearrangement joins TRBV11-2 to TRBJ1-3; D not resolved. This CDR3 comprises 15 residues. CDR1 and CDR2 (germline): SGHAT, FQNNGV. Trimming shortened V by 5 bases and J by 4 bases, and 15 bases separated the two germline ends. This chain's CDR3 is CASSPGNYGGNTIYF. Written as DNA, the CDR3 is TGTGCCAGCAGCCCCGGTAACTATGGGGGAAACACCATATATTTT.

The genes are TRBV12-5 and TRBJ1-2; no firm D call. V was trimmed by 1 base and J by 8 bases, leaving 11 bases between them. The CDR3 has 13 residues. CDR1 and CDR2 (germline): LGHNT, FRNRAP. The CDR3 DNA is TGTGCTAGTGGTTTGGGAACTGAAATCGGCTACACCTTC. It is translated as CASGLGTEIGYTF.